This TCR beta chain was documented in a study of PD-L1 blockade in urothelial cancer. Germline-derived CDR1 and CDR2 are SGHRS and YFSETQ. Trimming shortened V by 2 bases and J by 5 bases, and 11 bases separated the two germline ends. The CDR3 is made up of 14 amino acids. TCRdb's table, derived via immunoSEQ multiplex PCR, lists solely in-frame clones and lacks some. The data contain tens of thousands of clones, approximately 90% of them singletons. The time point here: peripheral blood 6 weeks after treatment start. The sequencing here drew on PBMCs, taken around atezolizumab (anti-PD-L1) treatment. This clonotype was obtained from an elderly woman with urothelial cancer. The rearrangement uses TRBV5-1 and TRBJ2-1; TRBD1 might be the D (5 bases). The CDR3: CASSLSTVNNEQFF. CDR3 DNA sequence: TGCGCCAGCAGCTTATCGACAGTAAACAATGAGCAGTTCTTC.